Listed here are 26 T cell receptor beta chains from one sample, sequenced in a study of cytomegalovirus exposure and HLA in healthy donors. Use of 60 Vbeta and 13 Jbeta primers characterized the PCR. Libraries were prepared by immunoSEQ multiplex PCR; TCRdb keeps only in-frame clonotypes and omits some of them. The repertoire consists of 45,000 to 65,000 clones, with roughly 80% occurring once and the leading ten covering roughly 1.6%. The sample taken for sequencing was PBMCs. All receptors come from a man aged 25 to 45 in good health and CMV-seronegative.

The chain has TRBV5-1 and TRBJ1-1, with D possibly being TRBD1 (6 bases). V lost 3 bases to trimming and J lost 1 base, with 10 bases between them. This CDR3 has 14 residues. Germline values: CDR1 SGHRS, CDR2 YFSETQ. The DNA for the CDR3 is TGCGCCAGCAGCTATGACAGGCAGAACACTGAAGCTTTCTTT. It encodes CASSYDRQNTEAFF. Supplemented by reference TRBV5-1 and TRBJ1-1, the full variable domain reads KAGVTQTPRYLIKTRGQQVTLSCSPISGHRSVSWYQQTPGQGLQFLFEYFSETQRNKGNFPGRFSGRQFSNSRSEMNVSTLELGDSALYLCASSYDRQNTEAFFGQGTRLTVV.

This clone was observed a single time. This rearrangement joins TRBV6-5 to TRBJ1-5; TRBD1 might be the D (5 bases). The CDR3 consists of 15 residues. Trimming removed 6 bases at V and 0 bases at J, with 12 bases between. Germline CDR1 MNHEY, CDR2 SVGAGI. DNA of the CDR3: TGTGCCAGCAGCCGGACACCTTATAGCAATCAGCCCCAGCATTTT. Encoded protein: CASSRTPYSNQPQHF.

The chain couples TRBV28 to TRBJ1-5; a possible D gene is TRBD1 (5 bases). CDR3 length: 13 residues. The germline V and J ends were trimmed by 1 base and 5 bases, with 6 bases remaining between them. CDR1 MDHEN and CDR2 SYDVKM come from the germline V gene. The CDR3 DNA sequence: TGTGCCAGCAGTTTATTAGGGGATCAGCCCCAGCATTTT. Encoded protein: CASSLLGDQPQHF. Complete variable domain (other parts from reference TRBV28 and TRBJ1-5): DVKVTQSSRYLVKRTGEKVFLECVQDMDHENMFWYRQDPGLGLRLIYFSYDVKMKEKGDIPEGYSVSREKKERFSLILESASTNQTSMYLCASSLLGDQPQHFGDGTRLSIL.

The chain uses TRBV6-6 and TRBJ1-2, with D possibly matching TRBD1 (5 bases). The germline CDR1 and CDR2 sequences are MNHNY and SVGAGI (reference sequence). Trimming took 0 bases from V and 4 from J, leaving 12 bases between them. This CDR3 spans 15 amino acids. CDR3 sequence reads: CASSYSTREAYGYTF. The CDR3 coding sequence is TGTGCCAGCAGTTACTCGACCAGGGAAGCCTATGGCTACACCTTC.

The chain joins TRBV10-1 to TRBJ1-1, with D uncertain. Trimming shortened V by 5 bases and J by 3 bases, and 10 bases separated the two germline ends. The CDR3 totals 13 residues. Germline-derived CDR1 and CDR2 are WNHNN and SYGVQD (reference sequence). DNA for the CDR3: TGCGCCAGCAGTAGGAGGGAGGACACTGAAGCTTTCTTT. This codes for CASSRREDTEAFF.

The rearrangement links TRBV5-1 to TRBJ1-2, with 10 bases that match TRBD1. Germline-derived CDR1 and CDR2 are SGHRS and YFSETQ. The CDR3 covers 16 residues. Unmatched junction bases numbered 6, after V lost 0 bases and J lost 4 bases. This CDR3 reads CASSLELGDRGYGYTF. The CDR3 coding sequence is TGCGCCAGCAGCTTGGAACTGGGGGACAGGGGCTATGGCTACACCTTC.

The gene calls are TRBV14 and TRBJ1-1; 10 bases line up with TRBD1. Germline V gene data show CDR1 as SGHDN and CDR2 as FVKESK. The J segment lost 1 base and the V segment lost 0 bases, leaving 5 bases of the junction unmatched. The CDR3 has 17 amino acids. In DNA form, the CDR3 reads TGTGCCAGCAGCCAAGAAAGGACAGGGGGGACGAACACTGAAGCTTTCTTT. This sequence encodes CASSQERTGGTNTEAFF.

This chain joins TRBV4-1 and TRBJ2-7, with 12 bases identical to TRBD2. This CDR3 has 16 residues. Germline trimming cut 4 bases from V and 4 bases from J; bases unmatched to any gene: 8. CDR1 is MGHRA and CDR2 is YSYEKL in the germline V gene. The CDR3 spells CASSPLAGGRRYEQYF. CDR3 DNA sequence: TGCGCCAGCAGCCCACTAGCGGGGGGAAGAAGGTACGAGCAGTACTTC.

The chain employs TRBV6-5 and TRBJ1-1; 7 bases match TRBD1. The CDR3 totals 14 residues. Trimming removed 5 bases from V and 1 base from J; junction bases left unmatched: 4. Germline V CDR1 and CDR2: MNHEY, SVGAGI. This chain's CDR3 is CASSATGANTEAFF. Here the CDR3 DNA reads TGTGCCAGCAGTGCCACAGGGGCGAACACTGAAGCTTTCTTT.

The chain is built from TRBV4-3 and TRBJ2-6, with D maybe TRBD2 (7 bases). Trimming stripped 0 bases from V and 0 bases from J, with 15 bases between. There are 19 residues in the CDR3. CDR1 is LGHNA and CDR2 is YSLEER in the germline V gene. Written as DNA, the CDR3 is TGCGCCAGCAGCCAAGATCGAGAGGGGGGGTTCTCTGGGGCCAACGTCCTGACTTTC. Its protein product is CASSQDREGGFSGANVLTF.

This chain uses TRBV5-1 with TRBJ1-1; D ambiguous. Trimming removed 4 bases at V and 0 bases at J, with 13 bases between. Germline V lookup: CDR1 SGHRS, CDR2 YFSETQ. This CDR3 has 15 residues. CDR3 sequence (DNA): TGCGCCAGCAGCCCCTGGGCGGGTATGAACACTGAAGCTTTCTTT. It codes for CASSPWAGMNTEAFF.

The rearrangement links TRBV7-2 to TRBJ1-3; 7 nucleotides agree with TRBD1. J gave up 3 bases and V 3 bases, and 2 bases lay outside the gene matches. The CDR3 has 14 amino acids. Per the germline V gene, CDR1 is SGHTA and CDR2 is FQGNSA. The CDR3 region is CASSLTGFGNTIYF. The CDR3 nucleotides are TGTGCCAGCAGCTTGACAGGGTTTGGAAACACCATATATTTT.

This chain uses TRBV7-2 with TRBJ2-6; D may be TRBD1 (6 bases). CDR1 SGHTA and CDR2 FQGNSA come from the germline V gene. V was cut by 5 bases and J by 1 base, with 9 bases left in between. This CDR3 has 15 residues. The CDR3 loop is CASSIRGSGANVLTF. DNA of the CDR3: TGTGCCAGCAGCATCAGGGGTTCTGGGGCCAACGTCCTGACTTTC.

The chain combines TRBV25-1 with TRBJ1-6, with unresolved D. Germline-derived CDR1 and CDR2 are MGHDK and SYGVNS. V lost 3 bases to trimming and J lost 5 bases, with 11 bases between them. The CDR3 is made up of 15 amino acids. The CDR3 nucleotides read TGTGCCAGCAGTGACGCCGGGATCCATAATTCACCCCTCCACTTT. Amino acids: CASSDAGIHNSPLHF.

This clone was observed a few times. The J gene is TRBJ2-7, the V gene TRBV6-5; TRBD2 is a possible D gene (6 bases). Trimming pared 5 bases from V and 3 bases from J, leaving 17 bases between. Germline lookup yields CDR1 MNHEY and CDR2 SVGAGI. This CDR3 has 15 residues. CDR3 in DNA: TGTGCCAGCAGTGCGGGCGGGACGTCCTACTACGAGCAGTACTTC. It encodes CASSAGGTSYYEQYF.

The chain couples TRBV7-2 to TRBJ2-1; 7 bases align to TRBD1. The junction had 5 bases not matched to a gene; V was cut back by 5 bases and J by 4 bases. The germline V gene encodes CDR1 SGHTA and CDR2 FQGNSA. This CDR3 has 14 amino acids. The CDR3 sequence is CASSLGGQYNEQFF. CDR3 bases: TGTGCCAGCAGCCTAGGGGGACAGTACAATGAGCAGTTCTTC.

The chain has TRBV6-1 and TRBJ1-2, with D possibly TRBD1 on 6 matching bases. Germline assignment: CDR1 MNHNS and CDR2 SASEGT. The CDR3 contains 14 residues. Trimming shortened V by 3 bases and J by 7 bases, and 15 bases separated the two germline ends. CDR3 loop: CASSDSWQGIGYTF. The CDR3 coding sequence is TGTGCCAGCAGTGATAGTTGGCAGGGGATTGGCTACACCTTC.

The chain joins TRBV14 to TRBJ1-4, with 8 positions matching TRBD1. Trimming removed 0 bases from V and 6 bases from J; junction bases left unmatched: 9. The CDR3 runs to 17 residues. The V gene's germline CDR1 is SGHDN and CDR2 FVKESK. In nucleotides, the CDR3 is TGTGCCAGCAGCCAAGATAAAGGAAGGACAGGGTATGAAAAACTGTTTTTT. Translating it yields CASSQDKGRTGYEKLFF. Full variable domain (remainder filled in from reference TRBV14 and TRBJ1-4): EAGVTQFPSHSVIEKGQTVTLRCDPISGHDNLYWYRRVMGKEIKFLLHFVKESKQDESGMPNNRFLAERTGGTYSTLKVQPAELEDSGVYFCASSQDKGRTGYEKLFFGSGTQLSVL.

V usage is TRBV9 and J usage is TRBJ2-7; D perhaps matches TRBD1 (6 bases). V gave up 0 bases and J gave up 2 bases, with 9 bases separating them. Germline V gives CDR1 SGDLS, CDR2 YYNGEE. The CDR3 is 14 amino acids. The CDR3 DNA sequence: TGTGCCAGCAGCGTAGGACAGGACACCTACGAGCAGTACTTC. It codes for CASSVGQDTYEQYF.

This clone was detected only a few times. J is TRBJ2-7 and V is TRBV2; no clear D. The CDR3 runs to 14 residues. The V end lost 7 bases, the J end lost 0 bases, and 13 bases lay between the germline ends. CDR1 SNHLY and CDR2 FYNNEI come from the germline V gene. CDR3 bases: TGTGCCAGCACCCCCGGCAGGTACTCCTACGAGCAGTACTTC. This codes for CASTPGRYSYEQYF. Drawing the rest from reference TRBV2 and TRBJ2-7, the complete variable domain is EPEVTQTPSHQVTQMGQEVILRCVPISNHLYFYWYRQILGQKVEFLVSFYNNEISEKSEIFDDQFSVERPDGSNFTLKIRSTKLEDSAMYFCASTPGRYSYEQYFGPGTRLTVT.

The chain is built from TRBV9 and TRBJ2-1; 9 nucleotides align to TRBD2. This CDR3 has 14 amino acids. CDR1 is SGDLS and CDR2 is YYNGEE in the germline V gene. The J segment lost 9 bases and the V segment lost 2 bases, leaving 6 bases of the junction unmatched. CDR3 sequence reads: CASSVSGRAGEQFF. CDR3 DNA: TGTGCCAGCAGCGTTAGCGGGAGAGCGGGTGAGCAGTTCTTC.

The gene calls are TRBV5-1 and TRBJ2-7; D gene ambiguous. The CDR3 is 13 residues long. Trimming left V 4 bases short and J 2 bases short, with 10 bases between. CDR1 is SGHRS, CDR2 YFSETQ, per germline. This CDR3 is CASSGEVPYEQYF. Written as DNA, the CDR3 is TGCGCCAGCAGCGGCGAGGTACCCTACGAGCAGTACTTC.

This clone was counted between two and nine times. The chain recombines TRBV5-1 with TRBJ1-4, with 7 bases identical to TRBD1. Looked up from germline, CDR1 is SGHRS and CDR2 is YFSETQ. This CDR3 is 14 amino acids long. The trim removed 4 bases at V and 3 bases at J, leaving 3 bases unmatched. Written as DNA, the CDR3 is TGCGCCAGCAGCCCGGGACAGCCTAATGAAAAACTGTTTTTT. Translated, it gives CASSPGQPNEKLFF.

The CDR3: CASTEDRVTEAFF. The CDR3 DNA follows: TGTGCCAGCACCGAGGACAGGGTCACTGAAGCTTTCTTT. The J gene is TRBJ1-1, the V gene TRBV6-5; 8 bases are shared with TRBD1. From germline, CDR1 is MNHEY and CDR2 SVGAGI. This CDR3 is built from 13 residues. V gave up 7 bases and J gave up 4 bases; unmatched junction bases: 5.

This chain joins TRBV6-8 and TRBJ1-4; the match to TRBD1 covers 9 bases. The CDR3 sequence is 16 residues long. The germline V gene has CDR1 MNHGY and CDR2 SAAAGT. Germline trimming cut 6 bases from V and 5 bases from J; bases unmatched to any gene: 10. CDR3 nucleotides: TGTGCCAGCAGCAACCGACAGGGGGATGAGAATGAAAAACTGTTTTTT. It translates to CASSNRQGDENEKLFF.

The gene calls are TRBV10-3 and TRBJ1-2; D remains ambiguous. The CDR3 consists of 13 residues. Trimming took 6 bases from V and 5 from J, leaving 13 bases between them. Germline V gives CDR1 ENHRY, CDR2 SYGVKD. The CDR3 loop reads CAISNLGGYGYTF. As DNA, the CDR3 is TGTGCCATCAGCAACTTAGGAGGGTATGGCTACACCTTC.